The clone carrying this TCR beta chain has a handful of counts. Mismatch with germline at one junction end may stem from a read error. This specimen comes from a study of regulatory T cells in long-lasting Graves disease. Noted time point: newly diagnosed GD, antithyroid drugs for less than 3 months. Researchers made the TCR library from RNA that was extracted from PBMCs. Library construction for TCR beta used iRepertoire HTBI primers and Arm-PCR of CDR3 regions. TCRdb itself ran the multiplex PCR reads through MiXCR, one entry per CDR3 protein. The repertoire holds roughly 220,000 distinct CDR3 sequences, with approximately 20% as singletons. The sequences come from peripheral blood mononuclear cells (PBMCs), collected at new diagnosis, from a patient treated with antithyroid drugs. The TCR originated in a female donor with Graves disease.

The CDR3 region has the DNA TGCAGTGCTATGACAGGGAGCTACACCAGGGAGCTGTTTTTT. This encodes CSAMTGSYTRELFF. The chain links TRBV20-1 to TRBJ2-2; 7 nucleotides line up with TRBD1. The length of the CDR3 is 14 residues. From germline, CDR1 is DFQATT and CDR2 SNEGSKA (reference sequence).